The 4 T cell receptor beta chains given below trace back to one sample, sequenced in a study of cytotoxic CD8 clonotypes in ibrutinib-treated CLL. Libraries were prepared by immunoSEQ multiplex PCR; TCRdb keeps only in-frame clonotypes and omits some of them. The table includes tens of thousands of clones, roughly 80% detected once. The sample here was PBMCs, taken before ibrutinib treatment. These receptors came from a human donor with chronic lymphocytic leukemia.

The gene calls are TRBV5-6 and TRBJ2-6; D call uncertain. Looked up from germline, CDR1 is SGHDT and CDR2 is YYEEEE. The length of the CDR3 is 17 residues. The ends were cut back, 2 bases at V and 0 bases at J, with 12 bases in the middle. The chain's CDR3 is CASSFRNTYSGANVLTF. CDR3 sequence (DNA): TGTGCCAGCAGCTTCAGGAATACCTACTCTGGGGCCAACGTCCTGACTTTC.

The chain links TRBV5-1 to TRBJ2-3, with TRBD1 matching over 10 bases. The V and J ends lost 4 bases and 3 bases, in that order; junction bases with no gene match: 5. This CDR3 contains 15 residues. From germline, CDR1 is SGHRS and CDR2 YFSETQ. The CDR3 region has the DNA TGCGCCAGCAGCGGAAGGACAGGGGGTACAGATACGCAGTATTTT. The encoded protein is CASSGRTGGTDTQYF.

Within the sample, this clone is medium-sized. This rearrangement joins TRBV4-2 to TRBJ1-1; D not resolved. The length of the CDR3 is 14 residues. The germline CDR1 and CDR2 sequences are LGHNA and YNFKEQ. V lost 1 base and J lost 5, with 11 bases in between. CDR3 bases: TGTGCCAGCAGCCAAGTCGTTACGGGAACTGAAGCTTTCTTT. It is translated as CASSQVVTGTEAFF.

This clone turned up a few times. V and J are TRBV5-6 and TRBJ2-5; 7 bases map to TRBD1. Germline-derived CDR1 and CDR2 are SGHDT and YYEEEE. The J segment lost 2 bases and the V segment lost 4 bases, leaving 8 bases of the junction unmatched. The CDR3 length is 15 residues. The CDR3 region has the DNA TGTGCCAGCAGCAGAGAGGGGGCAGAGCAAGAGACCCAGTACTTC. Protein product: CASSREGAEQETQYF.